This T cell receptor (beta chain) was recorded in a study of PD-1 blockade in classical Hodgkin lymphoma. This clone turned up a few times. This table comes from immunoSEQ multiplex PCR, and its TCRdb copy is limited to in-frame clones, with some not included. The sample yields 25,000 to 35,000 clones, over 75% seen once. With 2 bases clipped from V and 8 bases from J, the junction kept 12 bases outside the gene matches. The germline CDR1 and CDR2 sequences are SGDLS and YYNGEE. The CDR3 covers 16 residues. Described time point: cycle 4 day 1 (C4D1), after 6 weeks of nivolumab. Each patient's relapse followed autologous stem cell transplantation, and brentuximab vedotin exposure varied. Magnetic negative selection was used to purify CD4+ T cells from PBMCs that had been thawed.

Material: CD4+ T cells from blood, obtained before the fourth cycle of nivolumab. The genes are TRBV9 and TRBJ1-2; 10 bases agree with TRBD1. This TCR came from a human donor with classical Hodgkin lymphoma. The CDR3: CASSVAARQGARGYTF. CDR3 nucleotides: TGTGCCAGCAGCGTGGCTGCTCGACAGGGGGCGAGAGGCTACACCTTC. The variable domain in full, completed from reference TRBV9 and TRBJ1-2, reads DSGVTQTPKHLITATGQRVTLRCSPRSGDLSVYWYQQSLDQGLQFLIQYYNGEERAKGNILERFSAQQFPDLHSELNLSSLELGDSALYFCASSVAARQGARGYTFGSGTRLTVV.